What follows are 3 T cell receptor beta chains derived from one specimen sequenced in a study of T cell changes during pregnancy in multiple sclerosis (dated by TCRdb to the late 2010s). The library came from the immunoSEQ multiplex PCR assay. This immuneACCESS table, as held by TCRdb, lists in-frame sequences with V and J called but not all clones. Of the missing ones, under half trace to an unresolved V gene in checked studies; the others have no known cause. A total of 60,000 or so clones appear in this sample, roughly 88% of them only once. More than 2% of the sample is held by the ten biggest clonotypes. The starting material was peripheral blood, obtained in the second trimester of pregnancy. These receptors came from a female donor in good health, enrolled as a control in a pregnancy study.

The V and J genes are TRBV5-1 and TRBJ1-1; no reliable D call. The CDR3 has 14 amino acids. The germline V gene encodes CDR1 SGHRS and CDR2 YFSETQ. The germline V and J ends were trimmed by 1 base and 4 bases, with 11 bases remaining between them. The CDR3 DNA is TGCGCCAGCAGCTTGATAGACACCGGCACTGAAGCTTTCTTT. Translating it yields CASSLIDTGTEAFF. The full variable domain, its missing parts supplied by reference TRBV5-1 and TRBJ1-1, is KAGVTQTPRYLIKTRGQQVTLSCSPISGHRSVSWYQQTPGQGLQFLFEYFSETQRNKGNFPGRFSGRQFSNSRSEMNVSTLELGDSALYLCASSLIDTGTEAFFGQGTRLTVV.

CDR3 bases: TGTGCCGTTCGAGGGGGATACACTGAAGCTTTCTTT. This codes for CAVRGGYTEAFF. J is TRBJ1-1 and V is TRBV19; D possibly corresponds to TRBD1 (6 bases). The ends were cut back, 11 bases at V and 3 bases at J, with 13 bases in the middle. The CDR3 sequence is 12 residues long. CDR1 is LNHDA and CDR2 is SQIVND in the germline V gene (reference sequence).

V and J are TRBV7-9 and TRBJ1-1, with 7 bases aligning to TRBD1. The germline gives CDR1 SEHNR, CDR2 FQNEAQ (reference sequence). V was pared by 5 bases and J by 3 bases, with 6 bases of the junction left unmatched. The CDR3 is 14 residues long. CDR3 loop: CASSRRQGDTEAFF. CDR3 bases: TGTGCCAGCAGCCGGAGGCAGGGGGACACTGAAGCTTTCTTT.